The T cell receptor beta chain described here comes from a study of Ad26.COV2.S vaccination and SARS-CoV-2 variants. Overall study: Administration of Ad26.COV2.S was intramuscular, either once or twice 56 days apart.

Data came from immunoSEQ multiplex PCR; TCRdb stores just in-frame clones and leaves some out. The sample holds fewer than 800,000 clones, roughly 90% seen once. Details on this clone: Its specificity is unknown.

The CDR3 spans 8 residues. The study's findings and limits: Analytic work on TCR breadth and depth might have understated the full extent of total T cell responses.

As to treatment: 15 to 20 received Ad26.COV2.S at low or high dose, single or two shots; roughly 5 received placebo; per-sample allocation not given. The samples date from day 63 after the first vaccine or placebo injection. The vaccine delivered Wuhan-strain SARS-CoV-2 spike through an Ad26 vector. The sample in question was peripheral blood, obtained in a trial of Ad26.COV2.S vaccine versus placebo. The TCR sequence derives from a person between 18 and 59 years old who received the Ad26.COV2.S COVID-19 vaccine or a placebo. The gene calls are TRBV12-2 and TRBJ2-7; the table gives TRBD1 as D, unverified against the DNA. TRBV12-2 is deemed a pseudogene. In DNA form, the CDR3 reads TGTACACCCGCCGAGCAGTACTTC. Amino acid sequence: CTPAEQYF.